The 9 T cell receptor beta chains reported below all come from one sample, sequenced in a study of human T cells and chemical hapten exposure. TCRdb itself ran the RACE reads through MiXCR, one entry per CDR3 protein. Among tens of thousands of distinct CDR3 sequences, approximately 11% were seen once, and the ten largest hold approximately 4%. Described time point: patch test 1, 2 weeks after DPC sensitization. The treatment here: therapeutic diphenylcyclopropenone sensitization with weekly scalp DPC. Sequenced material: whole blood, taken in connection with sensitization to the hapten diphenylcyclopropenone (DPC). The source is a woman in her forties or fifties with alopecia areata. Some clones in this sample may be carry-over from other donors' samples.

This clonotype was observed many times. The chain couples TRBV6-1 to TRBJ2-7; perhaps D is TRBD1 or TRBD2 (5 bases each). The V and J ends lost 8 bases and 0 bases respectively, with 14 bases between them. CDR1 is MNHNS, CDR2 SASEGT, per germline. This CDR3 spans 14 amino acids. CDR3 sequence reads: CASSGTRSSYEQYF. As DNA, the CDR3 is TGTGCCAGCTCCGGGACCAGGAGCTCCTACGAGCAGTACTTC.

This clonotype has more than one count but fewer than ten. The chain uses TRBV12-3 or TRBV12-4 and TRBJ2-2, with D tentatively TRBD1 or TRBD2 (5 bases each). There are 12 residues in the CDR3. V was clipped by 7 bases and J by 3 bases, with 6 bases between them. Here the CDR3 DNA reads TGTGCCAGCATGGGGGACACCGGGGAGCTGTTTTTT. Amino acids: CASMGDTGELFF.

This clonotype was picked up a small number of times. The V gene is TRBV18, the J gene TRBJ1-4; D not certain. This CDR3 spans 16 amino acids. The germline V gene encodes CDR1 KGHSH and CDR2 LQKENI. Trimming took off 5 bases at V and 7 bases at J, with 20 bases between the two ends. As DNA, the CDR3 is TGTGCCAGCTCAACGGGCGCGAAGGTCGGGGTTGAAAAACTGTTTTTT. Amino acid sequence: CASSTGAKVGVEKLFF.

The gene calls are TRBV30 and TRBJ2-2; D is possibly TRBD1 (6 bases). V lost 4 bases and J 7 bases, leaving 13 bases between the germline ends. This CDR3 comprises 13 residues. Germline CDR1 GTSNPN, CDR2 SVGIG (reference sequence). CDR3 nucleotide sequence: TGTGCCTGGAACACAGGGTTTGACGGGGAGCTGTTTTTT. Residues: CAWNTGFDGELFF.

This clonotype was seen ten or more times. A junction end diverges from the germline sequence, so it may reflect a read error. The rearrangement joins TRBV7-9 to TRBJ1-2; D may be TRBD1 (5 bases). CDR1 is SEHNR, CDR2 FQNEAQ, per germline (reference sequence). This CDR3 is 14 amino acids long. CDR3 nucleotide sequence: TGTGCCAGCAGCTTAGCAGGGACGGACCCTTTCCGAGGCTTC. It translates to CASSLAGTDPFRGF.

This clonotype was counted ten times or more. J is TRBJ2-7 and V is TRBV20-1; TRBD2 matches at 10 bases. The J segment lost 2 bases and the V segment lost 3 bases, leaving 13 bases of the junction unmatched. Germline loops: CDR1 DFQATT, CDR2 SNEGSKA (reference sequence). The CDR3 is 17 residues long. The CDR3 DNA reads TGCAGTGCTAGGACCGCAAGGCTAGCGGGGGACCCCTACGAGCAGTACTTC. Amino acid sequence: CSARTARLAGDPYEQYF.

J is TRBJ2-1 and V is TRBV13; no reliable D call. Trimming stripped 1 base from V and 4 bases from J, with 5 bases between. The CDR3 has 13 residues. CDR1 and CDR2 from the germline V gene are PRHDT and FYEKMQ (reference sequence). The CDR3 sequence: CASSLVSYNEQFF. The CDR3 DNA is TGTGCCAGCAGCTTAGTATCTTACAATGAGCAGTTCTTC.

The rearrangement links TRBV4-2 to TRBJ2-1; 12 bases map to TRBD2. CDR1 and CDR2 (germline): LGHNA, YNFKEQ. With 0 bases clipped from V and 6 bases from J, the junction kept 3 bases outside the gene matches. The CDR3 is 16 amino acids. CDR3: CASSQDRTSGVNEQFF. DNA for the CDR3: TGTGCCAGCAGCCAAGATCGGACTAGCGGGGTCAATGAGCAGTTCTTC.

This chain joins TRBV7-2 and TRBJ2-1; TRBD1 agrees at 8 bases. CDR1 is SGHTA, CDR2 FQGNSA, per germline. The V gene end was trimmed by 0 bases and the J gene end by 1 base; junction bases not matched to a gene: 14. The CDR3 length is 20 residues. CDR3 residues: CASSLAPDRVGRSSYNEQFF. The DNA of the CDR3 is TGTGCCAGCAGCTTAGCCCCGGACAGGGTCGGCCGTTCATCCTACAATGAGCAGTTCTTC.